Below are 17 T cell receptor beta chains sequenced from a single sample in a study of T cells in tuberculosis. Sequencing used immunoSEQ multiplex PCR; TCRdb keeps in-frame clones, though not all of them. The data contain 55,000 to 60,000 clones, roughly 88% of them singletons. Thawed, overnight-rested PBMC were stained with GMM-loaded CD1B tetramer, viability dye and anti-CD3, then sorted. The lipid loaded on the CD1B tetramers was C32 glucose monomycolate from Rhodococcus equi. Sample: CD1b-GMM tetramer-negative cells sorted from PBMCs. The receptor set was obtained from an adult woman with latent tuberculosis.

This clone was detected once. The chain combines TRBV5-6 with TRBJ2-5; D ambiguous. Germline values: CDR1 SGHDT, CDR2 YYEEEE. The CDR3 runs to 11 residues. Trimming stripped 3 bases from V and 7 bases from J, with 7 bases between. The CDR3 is CASSSPGTQYF. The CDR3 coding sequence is TGTGCCAGCAGCTCCCCCGGGACCCAGTACTTC.

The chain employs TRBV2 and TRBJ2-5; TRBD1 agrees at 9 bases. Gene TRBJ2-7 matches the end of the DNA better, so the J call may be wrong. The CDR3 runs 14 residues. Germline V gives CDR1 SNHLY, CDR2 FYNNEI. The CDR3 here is CASRAKGQGDEQYF. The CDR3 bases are TGTGCCAGCAGGGCTAAGGGACAGGGCGACGAGCAGTACTTC.

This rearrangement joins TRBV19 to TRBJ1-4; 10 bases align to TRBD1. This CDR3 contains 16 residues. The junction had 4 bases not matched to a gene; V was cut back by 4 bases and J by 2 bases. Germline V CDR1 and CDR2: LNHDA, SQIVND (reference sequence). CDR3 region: CASSRGTGATNEKLFF. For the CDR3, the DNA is TGTGCCAGTAGTAGGGGGACAGGGGCGACTAATGAAAAACTGTTTTTT.

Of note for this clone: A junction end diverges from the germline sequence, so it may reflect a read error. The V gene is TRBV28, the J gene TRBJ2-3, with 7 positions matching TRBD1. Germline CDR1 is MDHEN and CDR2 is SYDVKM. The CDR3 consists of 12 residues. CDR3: CASSFRDRDLGF. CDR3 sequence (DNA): TGTGCCAGCAGTTTCCGCGACAGGGACCTAGGTTTT.

The CDR3 spells CASSRGLAGGTDTQYF. Written as DNA, the CDR3 is TGTGCCAGCAGTCGGGGACTAGCGGGAGGTACAGATACGCAGTATTTT. This chain joins TRBV28 and TRBJ2-3; 15 bases map to TRBD2. The CDR3 runs 16 residues. With 5 bases clipped from V and 3 bases from J, the junction kept 3 bases outside the gene matches. The germline V gene has CDR1 MDHEN and CDR2 SYDVKM.

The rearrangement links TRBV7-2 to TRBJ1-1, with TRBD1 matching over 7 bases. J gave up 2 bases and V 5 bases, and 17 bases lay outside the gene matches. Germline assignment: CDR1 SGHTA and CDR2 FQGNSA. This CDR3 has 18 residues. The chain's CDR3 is CASSPSTLAGGKNTEAFF. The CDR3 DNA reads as TGTGCCAGCAGCCCCTCGACACTGGCAGGGGGGAAAAACACTGAAGCTTTCTTT.

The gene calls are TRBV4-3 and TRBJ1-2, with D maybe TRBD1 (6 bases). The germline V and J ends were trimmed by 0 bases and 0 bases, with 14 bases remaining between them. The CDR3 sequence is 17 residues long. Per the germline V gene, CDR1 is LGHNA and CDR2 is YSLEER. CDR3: CASSQDRLDSPNYGYTF. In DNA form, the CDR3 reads TGCGCCAGCAGCCAAGATAGGCTGGACAGCCCTAACTATGGCTACACCTTC.

The CDR3 is CASSSRDNILKQFF. The DNA for the CDR3 is TGTGCCAGCAGCTCCCGGGACAACATATTAAAGCAGTTCTTC. The V call is TRBV7-6, the J call TRBJ2-1; D might be TRBD1 (6 bases). V was pared by 4 bases and J by 11 bases, with 18 bases between. This CDR3 comprises 14 residues. Looked up from germline, CDR1 is SGHVS and CDR2 is FNYEAQ.

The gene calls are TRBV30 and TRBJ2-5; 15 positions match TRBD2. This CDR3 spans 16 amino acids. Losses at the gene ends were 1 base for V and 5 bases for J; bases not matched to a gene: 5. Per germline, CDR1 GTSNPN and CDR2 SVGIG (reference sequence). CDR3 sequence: CAWSGTSGGAYETQYF. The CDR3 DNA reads TGTGCCTGGAGTGGGACTAGCGGGGGGGCCTATGAGACCCAGTACTTC.

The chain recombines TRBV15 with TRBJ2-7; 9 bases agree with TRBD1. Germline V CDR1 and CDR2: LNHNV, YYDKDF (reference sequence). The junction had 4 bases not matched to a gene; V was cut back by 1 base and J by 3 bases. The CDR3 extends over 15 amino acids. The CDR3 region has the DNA TGTGCCACCAGCAGAGGGGACAGGGCGGACTACGAGCAGTACTTC. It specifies CATSRGDRADYEQYF.

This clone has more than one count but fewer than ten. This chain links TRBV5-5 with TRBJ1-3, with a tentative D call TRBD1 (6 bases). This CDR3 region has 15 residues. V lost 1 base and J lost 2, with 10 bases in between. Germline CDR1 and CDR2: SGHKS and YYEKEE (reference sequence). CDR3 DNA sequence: TGTGCCAGCAGCTTGTATACAGGGCCTGGAAACACCATATATTTT. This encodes CASSLYTGPGNTIYF. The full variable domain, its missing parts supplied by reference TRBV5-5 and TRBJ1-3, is DAGVTQSPTHLIKTRGQQVTLRCSPISGHKSVSWYQQVLGQGPQFIFQYYEKEERGRGNFPDRFSARQFPNYSSELNVNALLLGDSALYLCASSLYTGPGNTIYFGEGSWLTVV.

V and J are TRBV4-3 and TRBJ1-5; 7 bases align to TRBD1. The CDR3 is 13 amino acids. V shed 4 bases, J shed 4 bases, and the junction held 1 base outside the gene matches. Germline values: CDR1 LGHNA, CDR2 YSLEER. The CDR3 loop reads CASSRDRNQPQHF. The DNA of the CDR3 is TGCGCCAGCAGCCGGGACAGAAATCAGCCCCAGCATTTT.

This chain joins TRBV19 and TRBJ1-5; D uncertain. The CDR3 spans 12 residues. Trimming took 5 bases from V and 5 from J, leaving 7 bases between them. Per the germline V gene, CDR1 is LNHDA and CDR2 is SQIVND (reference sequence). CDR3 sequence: CASSWRDQPQHF. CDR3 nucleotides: TGTGCCAGTAGTTGGCGGGATCAGCCCCAGCATTTT.

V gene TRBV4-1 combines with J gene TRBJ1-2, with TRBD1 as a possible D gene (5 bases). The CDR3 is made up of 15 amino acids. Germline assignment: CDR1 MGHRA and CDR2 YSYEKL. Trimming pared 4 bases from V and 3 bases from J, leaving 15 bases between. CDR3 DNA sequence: TGCGCCAGCAGCCCGGGGGACGGTTCCTACTATGGCTACACCTTC. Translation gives CASSPGDGSYYGYTF.

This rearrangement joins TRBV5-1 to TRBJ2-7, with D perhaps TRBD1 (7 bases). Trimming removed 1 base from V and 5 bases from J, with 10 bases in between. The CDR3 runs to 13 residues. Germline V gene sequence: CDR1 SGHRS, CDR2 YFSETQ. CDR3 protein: CASSLRGTDEQYF. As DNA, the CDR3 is TGCGCCAGCAGCTTGCGCGGGACAGACGAGCAGTACTTC.

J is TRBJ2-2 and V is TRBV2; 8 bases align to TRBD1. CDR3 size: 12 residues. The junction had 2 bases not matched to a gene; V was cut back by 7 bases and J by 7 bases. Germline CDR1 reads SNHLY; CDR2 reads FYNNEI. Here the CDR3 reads CASKTGGGELFF. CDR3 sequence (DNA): TGTGCCAGCAAAACAGGGGGCGGGGAGCTGTTTTTT.

The CDR3 here is CASSERSTGNTIYF. The CDR3 nucleotides read TGTGCCAGCAGTGAAAGGAGCACTGGAAACACCATATATTTT. The rearrangement uses TRBV6-1 and TRBJ1-3; D is unresolved. Trimming left V 2 bases short and J 2 bases short, with 7 bases between. CDR3 length equals 14 residues. CDR1 and CDR2 from the germline V gene are MNHNS and SASEGT.